These 7 T cell receptor beta chains originate from one sample sequenced in a study of T cells in localized non-small cell lung cancer (dated by TCRdb to the early 2020s). Library creation used the immunoSEQ multiplex PCR assay. Drawn from immuneACCESS, this table holds only the in-frame rearrangements with V and J called that TCRdb kept. Clones are partly lost; checked studies trace under half to an unresolved V gene and leave the rest unexplained. This sample holds 20,000 to 30,000 clones; approximately 81% were observed only once. The biggest ten clones account for 9.5% to 10% of the sample. The source material was peripheral blood, sampled before any cancer treatment. These receptors originate from a man between 40 and 69 years old with stage III squamous cell lung carcinoma.

V is TRBV4-1 and J is TRBJ2-1; TRBD2 aligns across 13 bases. Germline CDR1 and CDR2: MGHRA and YSYEKL. This CDR3 spans 17 amino acids. The V segment lost 5 bases and the J segment 6 bases; nucleotides outside the gene matches: 10. In DNA form, the CDR3 reads TGCGCCAGCAGCACCCGTACTAGCGGGGGGGCTCTCAATGAGCAGTTCTTC. Amino acids: CASSTRTSGGALNEQFF.

This clone occurred a few times. V gene TRBV10-1 combines with J gene TRBJ1-1, with D perhaps matching TRBD1 (5 bases). The CDR3 length is 13 residues. Germline loops: CDR1 WNHNN, CDR2 SYGVQD (reference sequence). V was shortened by 7 bases and J by 5 bases, with 14 bases between the two germline ends. The CDR3 coding sequence is TGCGCCAGCACTCCAGGGTCGTCGACTGAAGCTTTCTTT. It encodes CASTPGSSTEAFF.

This chain links TRBV19 with TRBJ1-5; 7 nucleotides line up with TRBD1. Per germline, CDR1 LNHDA and CDR2 SQIVND (reference sequence). The CDR3 loop spans 12 amino acids. Losses at the gene ends were 8 bases for V and 5 bases for J; bases not matched to a gene: 3. The CDR3 protein is CASGTAYQPQHF. DNA of the CDR3: TGTGCCAGTGGGACAGCTTATCAGCCCCAGCATTTT.

The chain joins TRBV4-1 to TRBJ2-2, with 11 nucleotides matching TRBD2. This CDR3 contains 20 residues. The V gene's germline CDR1 is MGHRA and CDR2 YSYEKL. V lost 4 bases and J lost 6; bases outside the gene matches: 19. The CDR3 protein is CASSPLGRGTSGRGSGELFF. The CDR3 DNA sequence: TGCGCCAGCAGCCCCCTGGGTCGGGGGACTAGCGGTAGGGGTTCCGGGGAGCTGTTTTTT.

This sequence joins TRBV6-1 and TRBJ2-4; D perhaps matches TRBD1 (5 bases). The germline CDR1 and CDR2 sequences are MNHNS and SASEGT. The CDR3 has 19 amino acids. The germline V and J ends were trimmed by 2 bases and 0 bases, with 20 bases remaining between them. CDR3: CASSELLRQMNLAKNIQYF. The DNA of the CDR3 is TGTGCCAGCAGTGAACTCTTGAGACAGATGAACCTAGCCAAAAACATTCAGTACTTC.

V usage is TRBV29-1 and J usage is TRBJ2-1; perhaps TRBD1 as D (5 bases). The germline CDR1 and CDR2 sequences are SQVTM and ANQGSEA. This CDR3 comprises 17 residues. The V end was cut by 1 base, the J end by 2 bases, with 18 bases between. The CDR3 DNA follows: TGCAGCGTTGAAGCTTCCGGCGGCAGGGCCCCCTACAATGAGCAGTTCTTC. Its translation: CSVEASGGRAPYNEQFF.

The chain recombines TRBV18 with TRBJ2-7, with 10 bases matching TRBD1. Unmatched junction bases numbered 12, after V lost 4 bases and J lost 12 bases. Germline values: CDR1 KGHSH, CDR2 LQKENI. This CDR3 is built from 14 residues. Written as DNA, the CDR3 is TGTGCCAGCTCACTCGGACAGGGGGACGAAGAAATGTACTTC. As protein: CASSLGQGDEEMYF.